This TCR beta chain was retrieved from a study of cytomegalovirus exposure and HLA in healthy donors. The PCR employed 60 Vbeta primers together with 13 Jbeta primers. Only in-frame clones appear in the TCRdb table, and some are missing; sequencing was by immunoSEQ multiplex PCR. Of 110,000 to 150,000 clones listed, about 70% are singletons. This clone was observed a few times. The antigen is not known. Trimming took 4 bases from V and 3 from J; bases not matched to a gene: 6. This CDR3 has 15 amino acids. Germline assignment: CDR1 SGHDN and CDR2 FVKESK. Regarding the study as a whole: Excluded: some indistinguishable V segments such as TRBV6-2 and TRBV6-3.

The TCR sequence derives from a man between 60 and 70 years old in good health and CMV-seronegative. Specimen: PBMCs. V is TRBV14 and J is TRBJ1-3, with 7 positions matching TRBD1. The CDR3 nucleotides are TGTGCCAGCAGCCGCAGACAGGGTAGTGGAAACACCATATATTTT. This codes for CASSRRQGSGNTIYF. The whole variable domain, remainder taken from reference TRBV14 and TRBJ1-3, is EAGVTQFPSHSVIEKGQTVTLRCDPISGHDNLYWYRRVMGKEIKFLLHFVKESKQDESGMPNNRFLAERTGGTYSTLKVQPAELEDSGVYFCASSRRQGSGNTIYFGEGSWLTVV.